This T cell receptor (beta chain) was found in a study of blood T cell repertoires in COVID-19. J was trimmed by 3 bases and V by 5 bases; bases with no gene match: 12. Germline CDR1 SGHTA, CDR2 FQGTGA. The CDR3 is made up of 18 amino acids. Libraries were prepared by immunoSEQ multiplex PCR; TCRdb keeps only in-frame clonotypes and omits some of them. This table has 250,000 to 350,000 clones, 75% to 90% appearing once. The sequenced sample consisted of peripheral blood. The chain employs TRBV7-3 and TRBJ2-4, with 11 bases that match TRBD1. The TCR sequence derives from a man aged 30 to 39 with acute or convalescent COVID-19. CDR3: CASSPRDRGGLGKNIQYF. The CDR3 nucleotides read TGTGCCAGCAGCCCCAGGGACAGGGGGGGCCTAGGCAAAAACATTCAGTACTTC.